The source of this T cell receptor (beta chain) is a study of siplizumab effects on memory and regulatory T cells. Concerning this clone: Antigen specificity is unknown.

Study-level points and caveats: Unstimulated naive T cells seemed to show more diversity than memory cells did, and they also seemed to be among the major contributors to the alloresponse.

The length of the CDR3 is 18 residues. CDR1 is MNHNS and CDR2 is SASEGT in the germline V gene. V gave up 0 bases and J gave up 4 bases, with 19 bases separating them. Data came from immunoSEQ multiplex PCR; TCRdb stores just in-frame clones and leaves some out. The data hold approximately 82,000 clones, with 87% observed a single time. This chain connects TRBV6-1 to TRBJ2-1, with TRBD2 as a possible D gene (6 bases). This clonotype was obtained from a human donor in good health. Sequenced input: Tregs sorted from blood. The CDR3, as DNA: TGTGCCAGCAGTGAAGCGCTTCTTAGGGTTGGGGGGTACAATGAGCAGTTCTTC. This encodes CASSEALLRVGGYNEQFF.